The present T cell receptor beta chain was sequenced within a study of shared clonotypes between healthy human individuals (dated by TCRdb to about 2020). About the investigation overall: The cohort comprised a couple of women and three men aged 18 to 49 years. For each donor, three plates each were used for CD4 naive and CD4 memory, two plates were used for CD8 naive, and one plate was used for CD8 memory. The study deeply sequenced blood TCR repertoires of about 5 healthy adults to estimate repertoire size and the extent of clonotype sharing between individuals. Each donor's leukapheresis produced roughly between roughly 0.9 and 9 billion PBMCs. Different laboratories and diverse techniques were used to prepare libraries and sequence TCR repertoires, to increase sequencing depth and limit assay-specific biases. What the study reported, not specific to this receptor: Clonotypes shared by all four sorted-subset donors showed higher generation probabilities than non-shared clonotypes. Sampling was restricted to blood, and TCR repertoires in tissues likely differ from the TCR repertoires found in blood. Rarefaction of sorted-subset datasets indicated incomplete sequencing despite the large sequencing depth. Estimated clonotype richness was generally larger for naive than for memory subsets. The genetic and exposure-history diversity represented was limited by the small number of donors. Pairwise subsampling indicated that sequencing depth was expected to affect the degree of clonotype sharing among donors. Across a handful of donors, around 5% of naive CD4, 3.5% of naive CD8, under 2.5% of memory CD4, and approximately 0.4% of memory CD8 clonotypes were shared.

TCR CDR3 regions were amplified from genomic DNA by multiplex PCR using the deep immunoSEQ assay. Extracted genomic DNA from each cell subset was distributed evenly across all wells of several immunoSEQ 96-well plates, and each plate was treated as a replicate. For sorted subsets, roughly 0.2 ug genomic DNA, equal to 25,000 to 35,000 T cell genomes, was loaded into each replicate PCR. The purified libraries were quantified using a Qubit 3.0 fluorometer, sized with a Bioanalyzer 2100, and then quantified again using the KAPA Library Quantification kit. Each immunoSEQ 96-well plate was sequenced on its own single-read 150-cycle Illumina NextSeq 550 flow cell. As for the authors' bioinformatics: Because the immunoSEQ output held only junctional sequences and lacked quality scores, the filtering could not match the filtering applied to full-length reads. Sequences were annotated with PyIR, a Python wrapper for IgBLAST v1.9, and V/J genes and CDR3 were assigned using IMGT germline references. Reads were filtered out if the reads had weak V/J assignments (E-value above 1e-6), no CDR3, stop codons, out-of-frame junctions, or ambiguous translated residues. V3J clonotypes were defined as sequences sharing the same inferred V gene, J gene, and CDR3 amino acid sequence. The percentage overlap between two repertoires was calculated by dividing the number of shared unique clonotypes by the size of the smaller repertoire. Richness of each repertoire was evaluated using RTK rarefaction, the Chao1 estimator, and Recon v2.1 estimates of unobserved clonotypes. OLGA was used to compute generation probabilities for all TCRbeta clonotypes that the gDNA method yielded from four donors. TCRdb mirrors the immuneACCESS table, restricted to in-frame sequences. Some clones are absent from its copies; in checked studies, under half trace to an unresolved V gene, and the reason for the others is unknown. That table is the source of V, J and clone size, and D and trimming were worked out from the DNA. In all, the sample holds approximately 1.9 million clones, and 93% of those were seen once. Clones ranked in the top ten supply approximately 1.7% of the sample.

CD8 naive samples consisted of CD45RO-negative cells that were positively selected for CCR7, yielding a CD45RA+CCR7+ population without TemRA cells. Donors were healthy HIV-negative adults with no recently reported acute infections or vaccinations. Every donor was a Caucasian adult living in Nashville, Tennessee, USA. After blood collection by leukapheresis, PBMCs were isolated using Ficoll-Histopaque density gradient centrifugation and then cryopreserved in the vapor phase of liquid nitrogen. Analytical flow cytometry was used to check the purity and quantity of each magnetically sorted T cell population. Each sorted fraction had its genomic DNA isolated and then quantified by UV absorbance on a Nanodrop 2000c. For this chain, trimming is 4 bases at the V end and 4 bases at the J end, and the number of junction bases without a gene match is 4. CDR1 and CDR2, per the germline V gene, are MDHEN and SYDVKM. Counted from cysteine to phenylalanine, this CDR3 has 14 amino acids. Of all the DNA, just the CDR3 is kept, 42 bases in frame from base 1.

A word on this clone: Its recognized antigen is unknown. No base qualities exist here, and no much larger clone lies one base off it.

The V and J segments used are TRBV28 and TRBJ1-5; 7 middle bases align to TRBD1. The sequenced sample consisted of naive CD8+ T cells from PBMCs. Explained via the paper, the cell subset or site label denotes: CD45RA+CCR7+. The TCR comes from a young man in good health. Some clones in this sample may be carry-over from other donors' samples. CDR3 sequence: CASSYPGQNQPQHF. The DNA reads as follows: TGTGCCAGCAGTTACCCGGGACAGAATCAGCCCCAGCATTTT.